Below are 15 T cell receptor beta chains sequenced from a single sample in a study of cytomegalovirus exposure and HLA in healthy donors. Sequencing was performed with immunoSEQ multiplex PCR; in TCRdb, only in-frame clones are kept and a portion is missing. The sample contains approximately 82,000 clones, about 95% of which appear only once. The sequenced sample was PBMCs. These receptors came from a woman aged 18 to 35 in good health and CMV-seronegative.

In DNA form, the CDR3 reads TGTGCCAGTACCCAGTCCACAACTAATGAAAAACTGTTTTTT. This codes for CASTQSTTNEKLFF. The chain links TRBV19 to TRBJ1-4; no clear D gene. V lost 7 bases, J lost 0 bases, and 9 bases lay in between. The CDR3 is 14 residues long. Germline V gene lookup returns CDR1 LNHDA and CDR2 SQIVND (reference sequence).

The chain couples TRBV28 to TRBJ2-3; a weak D match, TRBD2 (6 bases). The CDR3 runs 12 residues. Germline lookup yields CDR1 MDHEN and CDR2 SYDVKM. V gave up 7 bases and J gave up 13 bases, with 18 bases separating them. The CDR3 bases are TGTGCCAGCAAGACTACGGAGAGGGAGGAGTATTTT. Its protein product is CASKTTEREEYF.

The chain employs TRBV6-4 and TRBJ2-2; tentative D call: TRBD1 (5 bases). CDR3 size: 14 residues. With 6 bases removed from V and 7 bases from J, the gap between germline ends came to 15 bases. CDR1 is MRHNA and CDR2 is SNTAGT in the germline V gene. CDR3 sequence: CASSSQGYGGELFF. The CDR3 coding sequence is TGTGCCAGCAGCTCCCAGGGTTATGGCGGGGAGCTGTTTTTT.

This clone is a singleton in its sample. This chain connects TRBV18 to TRBJ2-1; TRBD2 agrees at 11 bases. Germline V lookup: CDR1 KGHSH, CDR2 LQKENI. The junction had 2 bases not matched to a gene; V was cut back by 3 bases and J by 4 bases. This CDR3 spans 15 amino acids. This chain's CDR3 is CASSPLAGGYNEQFF. The CDR3 region has the DNA TGTGCCAGCTCACCCCTAGCGGGAGGATACAATGAGCAGTTCTTC. Supplemented by reference TRBV18 and TRBJ2-1, the full variable domain reads NAGVMQNPRHLVRRRGQEARLRCSPMKGHSHVYWYRQLPEEGLKFMVYLQKENIIDESGMPKERFSAEFPKEGPSILRIQQVVRGDSAAYFCASSPLAGGYNEQFFGPGTRLTVL.

The chain employs TRBV28 and TRBJ1-2; possibly TRBD1 for D (6 bases). Germline assignment: CDR1 MDHEN and CDR2 SYDVKM. The CDR3 spans 12 residues. Trimming cost V 6 bases and J 7 bases, with 12 bases left between them. The CDR3 spells CASRPTGSGYTF. The CDR3 DNA reads as TGTGCCAGCAGACCTACAGGGAGTGGCTACACCTTC.

The CDR3 region is CASSPPYGTGLRLDQETQYF. In nucleotides, the CDR3 is TGTGCCAGCAGCCCACCCTACGGGACAGGGTTGAGGTTGGACCAAGAGACCCAGTACTTC. V usage is TRBV7-7 and J usage is TRBJ2-5; TRBD1 agrees at 9 bases. The germline V gene has CDR1 SSHAT and CDR2 FNYEAQ (reference sequence). The CDR3 has 20 amino acids. V lost 5 bases to trimming and J lost 0 bases; unmatched junction nucleotides: 19.

This chain links TRBV5-6 with TRBJ2-7; D gene unclear. The length of the CDR3 is 13 residues. Germline CDR1 SGHDT, CDR2 YYEEEE. The V end was cut by 2 bases, the J end by 5 bases, with 11 bases between. The CDR3 loop is CASSLPWSHEQYF. The DNA for the CDR3 is TGTGCCAGCAGCTTACCCTGGAGCCACGAGCAGTACTTC.

J is TRBJ1-1 and V is TRBV30; tentatively, D is TRBD1 (6 bases). Germline V gene lookup returns CDR1 GTSNPN and CDR2 SVGIG (reference sequence). The CDR3 has 14 residues. V was cut by 3 bases and J by 3 bases, with 14 bases left in between. CDR3 in amino acids: CAWRIQGIDTEAFF. The DNA for the CDR3 is TGTGCCTGGAGGATACAGGGAATTGACACTGAAGCTTTCTTT.

This chain uses TRBV4-1 with TRBJ1-1, with a possible D match to TRBD1 (6 bases). Germline V gene sequence: CDR1 MGHRA, CDR2 YSYEKL. The CDR3 length is 13 residues. The ends were cut back, 0 bases at V and 8 bases at J, with 10 bases in the middle. Written as DNA, the CDR3 is TGCGCCAGCAGCCAAGAGACAGGACCCGAAGCTTTCTTT. Amino acid sequence: CASSQETGPEAFF.

The J gene is TRBJ1-2, the V gene TRBV11-2; tentative D call: TRBD1 (5 bases). The CDR3 runs 13 residues. V shed 5 bases and J shed 4 bases, with 11 bases lying between them. From germline, CDR1 is SGHAT and CDR2 FQNNGV. CDR3 in DNA: TGTGCCAGCAGCCCGACAGTTGGCTATGGCTACACCTTC. As protein: CASSPTVGYGYTF. The variable domain in full, completed from reference TRBV11-2 and TRBJ1-2, reads EAGVAQSPRYKIIEKRQSVAFWCNPISGHATLYWYQQILGQGPKLLIQFQNNGVVDDSQLPKDRFSAERLKGVDSTLKIQPAKLEDSAVYLCASSPTVGYGYTFGSGTRLTVV.

The rearrangement links TRBV4-3 to TRBJ1-4, with D perhaps matching TRBD1 (5 bases). The CDR3 spans 15 residues. Trimming removed 4 bases from V and 10 bases from J, with 19 bases in between. The germline V gene encodes CDR1 LGHNA and CDR2 YSLEER. CDR3 sequence reads: CASSPGGGVFGKLFF. The DNA of the CDR3 is TGCGCCAGCAGCCCGGGCGGGGGTGTGTTTGGAAAACTGTTTTTT.

The V gene is TRBV28, the J gene TRBJ1-2, with unresolved D. The CDR3 contains 13 residues. Trimming pared 6 bases from V and 0 bases from J, leaving 8 bases between. Germline-derived CDR1 and CDR2 are MDHEN and SYDVKM. DNA for the CDR3: TGTGCCAGCAGGGACTCGACTAACTATGGCTACACCTTC. Its protein product is CASRDSTNYGYTF.

This clone was counted a single time. V gene TRBV7-6 combines with J gene TRBJ2-7, with a weak D call TRBD1 (6 bases). The germline V gene encodes CDR1 SGHVS and CDR2 FNYEAQ. V lost 5 bases, J lost 4 bases, and 15 bases lay in between. The CDR3 totals 14 residues. The CDR3, as DNA: TGTGCCAGCAGCCCACGATCAGGGGAGTACGAGCAGTACTTC. Its protein product is CASSPRSGEYEQYF. Looking up the rest from reference TRBV7-6 and TRBJ2-7 gives the full variable domain: GAGVSQSPRYKVTKRGQDVALRCDPISGHVSLYWYRQALGQGPEFLTYFNYEAQQDKSGLPNDRFSAERPEGSISTLTIQRTEQRDSAMYRCASSPRSGEYEQYFGPGTRLTVT.

The chain links TRBV18 to TRBJ2-3; no clear D gene. The CDR3 runs 13 residues. Trimming took off 0 bases at V and 3 bases at J, with 4 bases between the two ends. Germline V lookup: CDR1 KGHSH, CDR2 LQKENI. CDR3 bases: TGTGCCAGCTCACCACCGAGTACAGATACGCAGTATTTT. Amino acids: CASSPPSTDTQYF.

This clone has a single count. This chain joins TRBV19 and TRBJ1-1; 9 bases map to TRBD1. CDR1 is LNHDA and CDR2 is SQIVND in the germline V gene (reference sequence). V dropped 5 bases and J dropped 1; count of bases not matched to a gene: 8. There are 16 residues in the CDR3. This CDR3 reads CASSQTGGPQNTEAFF. CDR3 in DNA: TGTGCCAGTAGTCAAACAGGGGGCCCACAGAACACTGAAGCTTTCTTT.